The next 12 T cell receptor beta chains were all read from a single sample in a study of PD-L1 blockade in urothelial cancer. As for time point: peripheral blood 6 weeks after treatment start. Assay used: immunoSEQ multiplex PCR; TCRdb lists only in-frame clones, some missing. The data hold fewer than 90,000 clones, with approximately 90% observed a single time. The sequenced sample was PBMCs, obtained around atezolizumab (anti-PD-L1) treatment. All receptors come from a woman older than 75 with urothelial cancer.

This clone was detected a few times. The chain employs TRBV19 and TRBJ1-5; 9 nucleotides line up with TRBD1. The CDR3 consists of 15 residues. The V gene's germline CDR1 is LNHDA and CDR2 SQIVND (reference sequence). Unmatched junction bases numbered 12, after V lost 8 bases and J lost 7 bases. For the CDR3, the DNA is TGTGCCAGTTCTACCTCGGGACAGGGAAGGCAGCCCCAGCATTTT. It codes for CASSTSGQGRQPQHF.

CDR3 sequence (DNA): TGCGCCAGCAGCCCGGAACTAGCGGGAGTAAAAGAGCAGTACTTC. Amino acids: CASSPELAGVKEQYF. The V gene is TRBV5-1, the J gene TRBJ2-7; TRBD2 agrees at 11 bases. From germline, CDR1 is SGHRS and CDR2 YFSETQ. The ends lost 4 bases at V and 7 bases at J; junction bases unmatched: 10. The CDR3 sequence is 15 residues long.

This sequence joins TRBV11-3 and TRBJ2-1, with 12 bases lining up with TRBD1. The length of the CDR3 is 18 residues. V trimming: 1 base; J trimming: 2 bases; junction bases outside the gene matches: 6. Germline V CDR1 and CDR2: SGHNT, YENEEA. DNA of the CDR3: TGTGCCAGCAGCTTAGGTTTTGGGGACAGGGGGCCCTACAATGAGCAGTTCTTC. Translation gives CASSLGFGDRGPYNEQFF.

This chain connects TRBV5-1 to TRBJ2-5; D unresolved. V lost 4 bases and J lost 5, with 15 bases in between. CDR3 size: 14 residues. Germline-derived CDR1 and CDR2 are SGHRS and YFSETQ. CDR3 loop: CASSDPGGRETQYF. CDR3 DNA: TGCGCCAGCAGCGATCCAGGTGGTAGGGAGACCCAGTACTTC.

The chain combines TRBV6-5 with TRBJ1-1; 9 bases agree with TRBD1. V gave up 6 bases and J gave up 5 bases; unmatched junction bases: 7. The CDR3 runs to 14 residues. CDR1 is MNHEY, CDR2 SVGAGI, per germline. The CDR3 nucleotides read TGTGCCAGCAGGCGGGACAGGGTGCAGACTGAAGCTTTCTTT. This sequence encodes CASRRDRVQTEAFF.

CDR3 sequence (DNA): TGTGCCGCAAGGGTGGTAGGGGGCTCTAATCAGCCCCAGCATTTT. Protein sequence: CAARVVGGSNQPQHF. The chain combines TRBV6-1 with TRBJ1-5; TRBD1 matches at 7 bases. V was clipped by 11 bases and J by 4 bases; unmatched bases: 14. The CDR3 extends over 15 amino acids. From germline, CDR1 is MNHNS and CDR2 SASEGT.

The chain employs TRBV7-9 and TRBJ2-5; D possibly corresponds to TRBD1 (5 bases). The V end lost 0 bases, the J end lost 2 bases, and 10 bases lay between the germline ends. CDR3 length: 15 residues. In germline, CDR1 is SEHNR, CDR2 FQNEAQ (reference sequence). CDR3 protein: CASSLAETEQETQYF. The CDR3 DNA is TGTGCCAGCAGCTTAGCGGAGACAGAGCAAGAGACCCAGTACTTC.

CDR3 DNA sequence: TGCGCCAGCAGCTTCCCGGACAGTCTGAACACTGAAGCTTTCTTT. It translates to CASSFPDSLNTEAFF. The chain employs TRBV5-1 and TRBJ1-1, with a weak D call TRBD1 (6 bases). Germline assignment: CDR1 SGHRS and CDR2 YFSETQ. V dropped 2 bases and J dropped 0 bases, with 11 bases sitting between them. The CDR3 covers 15 residues. Full variable domain (missing parts from reference TRBV5-1 and TRBJ1-1): KAGVTQTPRYLIKTRGQQVTLSCSPISGHRSVSWYQQTPGQGLQFLFEYFSETQRNKGNFPGRFSGRQFSNSRSEMNVSTLELGDSALYLCASSFPDSLNTEAFFGQGTRLTVV.

V gene TRBV5-1 combines with J gene TRBJ2-2, with 11 nucleotides matching TRBD2. V lost 0 bases to trimming and J lost 6 bases; unmatched junction nucleotides: 10. CDR1 SGHRS and CDR2 YFSETQ come from the germline V gene. This CDR3 contains 18 residues. The CDR3 region has the DNA TGCGCCAGCAGCTTGGTCCGGCTAGCGGGAGGTTTAGCCGGGGAGCTGTTTTTT. Protein sequence: CASSLVRLAGGLAGELFF.

The genes are TRBV4-1 and TRBJ1-1, with TRBD1 matching 8 bases. CDR1 is MGHRA and CDR2 is YSYEKL in the germline V gene. V was clipped by 0 bases and J by 0 bases; unmatched bases: 6. CDR3 length: 17 residues. In DNA, the CDR3 is TGCGCCAGCAGCCAAGAAGGACAGGGTCTGGTGAACACTGAAGCTTTCTTT. It encodes CASSQEGQGLVNTEAFF.

This rearrangement joins TRBV5-1 to TRBJ1-4; 12 bases line up with TRBD1. CDR1 and CDR2 from the germline V gene are SGHRS and YFSETQ. The CDR3 length is 14 residues. The trim removed 7 bases at V and 7 bases at J, leaving 5 bases unmatched. DNA for the CDR3: TGCGCCAGCGGGACAGGGGGCGATCGTGAAAAACTGTTTTTT. It codes for CASGTGGDREKLFF.

The rearrangement joins TRBV7-6 to TRBJ2-2, with TRBD1 matching over 7 bases. From germline, CDR1 is SGHVS and CDR2 FNYEAQ. V lost 7 bases and J lost 6; bases outside the gene matches: 5. The CDR3 totals 13 residues. The CDR3 sequence is CASTRDRAGELFF. The CDR3 bases are TGTGCCAGCACCCGAGACAGGGCCGGGGAGCTGTTTTTT.